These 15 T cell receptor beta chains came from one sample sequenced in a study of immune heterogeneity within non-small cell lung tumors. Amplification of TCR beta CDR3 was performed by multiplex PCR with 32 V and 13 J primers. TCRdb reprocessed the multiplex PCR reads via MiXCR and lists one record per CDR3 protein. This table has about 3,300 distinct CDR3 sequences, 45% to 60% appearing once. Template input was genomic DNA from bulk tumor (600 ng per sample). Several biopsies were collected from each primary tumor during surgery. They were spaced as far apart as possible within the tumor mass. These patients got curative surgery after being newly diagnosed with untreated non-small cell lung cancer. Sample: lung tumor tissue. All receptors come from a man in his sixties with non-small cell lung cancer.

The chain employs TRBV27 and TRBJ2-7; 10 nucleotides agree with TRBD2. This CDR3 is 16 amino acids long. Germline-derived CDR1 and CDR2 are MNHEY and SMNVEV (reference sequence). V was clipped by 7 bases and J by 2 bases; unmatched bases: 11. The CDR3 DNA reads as TGTGCCAGCATCGACACTAGCGGGGACCCTACCTACGAGCAGTACTTC. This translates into CASIDTSGDPTYEQYF.

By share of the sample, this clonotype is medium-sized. CDR3 region: CASSSGRINSNQPQHF. CDR3 bases: TGTGCCAGTAGTTCCGGACGGATTAATAGCAATCAGCCCCAGCATTTT. This rearrangement joins TRBV19 to TRBJ1-5; D is unclear. The CDR3 extends over 16 amino acids. Germline V lookup: CDR1 LNHDA, CDR2 SQIVND (reference sequence). V dropped 5 bases and J dropped 0 bases, with 14 bases sitting between them.

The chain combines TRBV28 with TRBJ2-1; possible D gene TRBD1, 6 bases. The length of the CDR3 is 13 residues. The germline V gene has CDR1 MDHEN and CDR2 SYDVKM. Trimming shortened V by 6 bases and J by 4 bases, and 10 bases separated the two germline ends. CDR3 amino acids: CASRQQGYNEQFF. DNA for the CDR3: TGTGCCAGCAGACAACAGGGATACAATGAGCAGTTCTTC.

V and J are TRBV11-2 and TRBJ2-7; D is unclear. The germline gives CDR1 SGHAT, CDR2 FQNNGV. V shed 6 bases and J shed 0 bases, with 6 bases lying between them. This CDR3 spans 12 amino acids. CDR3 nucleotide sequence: TGTGCCAGCAGACTTGACTCCTACGAGCAGTACTTC. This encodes CASRLDSYEQYF.

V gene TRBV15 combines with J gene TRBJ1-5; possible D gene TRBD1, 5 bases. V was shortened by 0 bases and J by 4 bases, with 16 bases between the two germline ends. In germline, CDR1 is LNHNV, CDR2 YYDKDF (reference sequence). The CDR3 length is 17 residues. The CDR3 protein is CATSRDQFQTGNQPQHF. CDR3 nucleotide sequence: TGTGCCACCAGCAGAGATCAATTTCAAACAGGAAATCAGCCCCAGCATTTT.

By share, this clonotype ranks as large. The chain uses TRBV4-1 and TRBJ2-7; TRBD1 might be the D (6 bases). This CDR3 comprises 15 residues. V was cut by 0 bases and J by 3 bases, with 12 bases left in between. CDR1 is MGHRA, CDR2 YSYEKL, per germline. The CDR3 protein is CASSQDRLGGYEQYF. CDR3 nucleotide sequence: TGCGCCAGCAGCCAAGATCGCTTAGGGGGCTACGAGCAGTACTTC.

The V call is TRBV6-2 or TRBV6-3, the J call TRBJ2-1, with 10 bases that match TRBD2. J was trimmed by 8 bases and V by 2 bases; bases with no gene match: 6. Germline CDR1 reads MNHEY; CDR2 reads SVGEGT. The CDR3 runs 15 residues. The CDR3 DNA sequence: TGTGCCAGCAGTTACGGGTTAGCGGGAGGCGATGAGCAGTTCTTC. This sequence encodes CASSYGLAGGDEQFF.

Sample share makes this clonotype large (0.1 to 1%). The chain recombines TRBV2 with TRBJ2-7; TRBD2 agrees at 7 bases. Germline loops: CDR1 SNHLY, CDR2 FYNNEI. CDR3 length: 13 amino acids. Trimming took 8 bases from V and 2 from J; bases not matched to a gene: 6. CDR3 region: CASGSSGPYEQYF. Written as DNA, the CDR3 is TGTGCCAGCGGATCTAGCGGTCCCTACGAGCAGTACTTC.

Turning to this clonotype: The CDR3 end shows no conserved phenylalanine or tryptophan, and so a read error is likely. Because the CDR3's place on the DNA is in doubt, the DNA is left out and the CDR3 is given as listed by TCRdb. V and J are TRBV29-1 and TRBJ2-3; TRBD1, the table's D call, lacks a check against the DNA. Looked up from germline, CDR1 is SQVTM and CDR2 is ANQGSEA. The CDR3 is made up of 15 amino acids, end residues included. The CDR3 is CSGNAGQLDEQYVGP.

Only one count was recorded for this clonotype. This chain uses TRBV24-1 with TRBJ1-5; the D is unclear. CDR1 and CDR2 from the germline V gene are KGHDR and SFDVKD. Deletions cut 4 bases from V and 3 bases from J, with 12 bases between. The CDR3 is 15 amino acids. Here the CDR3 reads CATSESGRLNQPQHF. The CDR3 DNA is TGTGCCACCAGTGAGTCCGGACGGCTCAATCAGCCCCAGCATTTT.

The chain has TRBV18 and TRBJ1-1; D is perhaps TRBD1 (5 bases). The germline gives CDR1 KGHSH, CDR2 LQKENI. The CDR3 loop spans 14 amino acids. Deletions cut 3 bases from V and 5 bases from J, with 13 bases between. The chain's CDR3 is CASSPSRESTEAFF. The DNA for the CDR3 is TGTGCCAGCTCACCCAGCAGGGAGTCAACTGAAGCTTTCTTT.

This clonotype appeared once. CDR3 coding DNA: TGTGCCAGCAGTGCCAAACAGGGGTTAGCGTACGAGCAGTACGTC. It is translated as CASSAKQGLAYEQYV. The genes are TRBV6-1 and TRBJ2-7; 7 nucleotides line up with TRBD1. This CDR3 is built from 15 residues. The trim removed 4 bases at V and 4 bases at J, leaving 10 bases unmatched. Per germline, CDR1 MNHNS and CDR2 SASEGT.

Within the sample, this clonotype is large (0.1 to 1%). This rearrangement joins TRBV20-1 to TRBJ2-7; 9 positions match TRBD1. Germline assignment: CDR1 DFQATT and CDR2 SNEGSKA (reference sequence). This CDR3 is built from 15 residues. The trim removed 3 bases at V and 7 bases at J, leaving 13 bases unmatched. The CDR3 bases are TGCAGTGCTAGCCGGTTAGTACAGGGGGCTGGAGAGCAGTACGTC. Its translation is CSASRLVQGAGEQYV.

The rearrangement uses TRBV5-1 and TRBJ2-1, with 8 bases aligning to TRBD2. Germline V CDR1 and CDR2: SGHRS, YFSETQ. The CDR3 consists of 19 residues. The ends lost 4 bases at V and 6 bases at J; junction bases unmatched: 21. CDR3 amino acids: CASSNPPGREALLRNEQFF. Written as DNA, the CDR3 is TGCGCCAGCAGCAACCCCCCTGGGCGGGAGGCTCTACTGCGCAATGAGCAGTTCTTC.

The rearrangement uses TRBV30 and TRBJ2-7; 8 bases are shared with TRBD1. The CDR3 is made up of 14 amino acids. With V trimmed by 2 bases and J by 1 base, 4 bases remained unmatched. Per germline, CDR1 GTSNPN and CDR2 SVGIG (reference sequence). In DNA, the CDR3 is TGTGCCTGGAGTCCACGGACAGGGTCCTACGAGCAGTACTTC. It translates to CAWSPRTGSYEQYF.